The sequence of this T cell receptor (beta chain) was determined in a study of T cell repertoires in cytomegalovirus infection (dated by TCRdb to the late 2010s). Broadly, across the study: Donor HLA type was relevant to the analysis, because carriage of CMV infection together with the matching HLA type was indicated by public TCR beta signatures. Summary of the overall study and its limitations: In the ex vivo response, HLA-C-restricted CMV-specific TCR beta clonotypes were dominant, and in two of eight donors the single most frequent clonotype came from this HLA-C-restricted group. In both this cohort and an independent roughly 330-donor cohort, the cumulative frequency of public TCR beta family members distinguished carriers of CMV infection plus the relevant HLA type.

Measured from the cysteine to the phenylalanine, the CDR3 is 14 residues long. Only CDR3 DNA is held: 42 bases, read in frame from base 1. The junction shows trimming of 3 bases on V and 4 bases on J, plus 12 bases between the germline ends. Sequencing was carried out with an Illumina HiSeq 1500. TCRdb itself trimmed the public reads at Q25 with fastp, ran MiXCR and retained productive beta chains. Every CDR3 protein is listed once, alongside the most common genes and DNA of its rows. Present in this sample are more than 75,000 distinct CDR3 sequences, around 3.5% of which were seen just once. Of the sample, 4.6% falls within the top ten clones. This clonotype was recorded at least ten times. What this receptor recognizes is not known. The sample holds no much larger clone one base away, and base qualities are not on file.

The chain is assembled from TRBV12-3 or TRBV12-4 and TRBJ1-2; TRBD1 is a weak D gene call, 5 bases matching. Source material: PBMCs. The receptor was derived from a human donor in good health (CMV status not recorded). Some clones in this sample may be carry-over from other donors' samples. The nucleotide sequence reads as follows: TGTGCCAGCAGTTTCGGACACAAGAGCTATGGCTACACCTTC. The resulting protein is CASSFGHKSYGYTF.